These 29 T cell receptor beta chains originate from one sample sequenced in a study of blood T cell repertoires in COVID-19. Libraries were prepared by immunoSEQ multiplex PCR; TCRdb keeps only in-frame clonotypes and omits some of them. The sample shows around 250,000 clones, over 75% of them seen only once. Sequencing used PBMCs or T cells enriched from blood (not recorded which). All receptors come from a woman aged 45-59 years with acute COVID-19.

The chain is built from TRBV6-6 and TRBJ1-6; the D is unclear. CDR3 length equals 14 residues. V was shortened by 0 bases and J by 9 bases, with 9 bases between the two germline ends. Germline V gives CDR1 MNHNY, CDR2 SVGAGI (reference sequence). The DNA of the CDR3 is TGTGCCAGCAGTTACTCGGCAGAGGGTTCACCCCTCCACTTT. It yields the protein CASSYSAEGSPLHF.

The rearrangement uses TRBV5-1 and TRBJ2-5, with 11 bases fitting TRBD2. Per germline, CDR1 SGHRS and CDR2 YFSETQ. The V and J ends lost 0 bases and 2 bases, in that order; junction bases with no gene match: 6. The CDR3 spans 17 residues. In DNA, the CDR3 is TGCGCCAGCAGCTTGGGTTCGCGACTAGCGGGGCAAGAGACCCAGTACTTC. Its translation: CASSLGSRLAGQETQYF.

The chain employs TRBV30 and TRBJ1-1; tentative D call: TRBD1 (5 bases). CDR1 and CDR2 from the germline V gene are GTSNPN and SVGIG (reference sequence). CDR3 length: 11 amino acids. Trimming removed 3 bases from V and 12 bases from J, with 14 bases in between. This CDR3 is CAWRRSGETFF. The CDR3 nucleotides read TGTGCCTGGAGGAGGTCGGGGGAGACTTTCTTT.

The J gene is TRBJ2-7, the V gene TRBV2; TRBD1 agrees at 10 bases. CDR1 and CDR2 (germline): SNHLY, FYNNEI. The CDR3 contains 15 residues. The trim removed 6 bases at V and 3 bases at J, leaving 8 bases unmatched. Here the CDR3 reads CASSGQGGLSYEQYF. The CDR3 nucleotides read TGTGCCAGCAGCGGACAGGGGGGTCTGAGCTACGAGCAGTACTTC.

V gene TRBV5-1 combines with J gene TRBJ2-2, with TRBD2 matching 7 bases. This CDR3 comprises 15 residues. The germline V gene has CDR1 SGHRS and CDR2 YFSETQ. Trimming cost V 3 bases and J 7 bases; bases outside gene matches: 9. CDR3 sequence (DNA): TGCGCCAGCAGCTCCCTTAGCTCGGGAGGCGGGGAGCTGTTTTTT. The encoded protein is CASSSLSSGGGELFF.

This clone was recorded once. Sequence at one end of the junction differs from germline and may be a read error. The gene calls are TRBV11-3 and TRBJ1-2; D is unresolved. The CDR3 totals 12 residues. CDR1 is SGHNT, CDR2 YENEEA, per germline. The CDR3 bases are TGTGCCAGCAGCTCCGAGGGAGGGCGGCCCGACTTC. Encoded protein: CASSSEGGRPDF. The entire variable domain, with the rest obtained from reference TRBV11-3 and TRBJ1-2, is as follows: EAGVVQSPRYKIIEKKQPVAFWCNPISGHNTLYWYLQNLGQGPELLIRYENEEAVDDSQLPKDRFSAERLKGVDSTLKIQPAELGDSAVYLCASSSEGGRPDFGSGTRLTVV.

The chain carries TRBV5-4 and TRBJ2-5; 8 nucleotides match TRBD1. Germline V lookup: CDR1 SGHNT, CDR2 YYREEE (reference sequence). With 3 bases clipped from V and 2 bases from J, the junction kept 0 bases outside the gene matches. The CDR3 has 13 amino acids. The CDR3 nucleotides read TGTGCCAGCAGCTGGGACAGGCAAGAGACCCAGTACTTC. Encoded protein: CASSWDRQETQYF.

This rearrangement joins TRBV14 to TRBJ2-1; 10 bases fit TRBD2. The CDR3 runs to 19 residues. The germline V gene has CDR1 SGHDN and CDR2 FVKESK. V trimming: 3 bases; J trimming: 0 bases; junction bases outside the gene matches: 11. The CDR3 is CASSQVQGLAVSSYNEQFF. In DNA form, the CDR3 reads TGTGCCAGCAGCCAGGTCCAAGGACTAGCGGTTAGCTCCTACAATGAGCAGTTCTTC. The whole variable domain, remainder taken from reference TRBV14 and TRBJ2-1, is EAGVTQFPSHSVIEKGQTVTLRCDPISGHDNLYWYRRVMGKEIKFLLHFVKESKQDESGMPNNRFLAERTGGTYSTLKVQPAELEDSGVYFCASSQVQGLAVSSYNEQFFGPGTRLTVL.

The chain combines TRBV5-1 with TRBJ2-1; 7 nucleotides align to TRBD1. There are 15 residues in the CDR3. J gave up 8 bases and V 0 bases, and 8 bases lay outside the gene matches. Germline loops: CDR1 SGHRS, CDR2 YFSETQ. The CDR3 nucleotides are TGCGCCAGCAGCTTGGGGAGACAGGGTGGCGATGAGCAGTTCTTC. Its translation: CASSLGRQGGDEQFF.

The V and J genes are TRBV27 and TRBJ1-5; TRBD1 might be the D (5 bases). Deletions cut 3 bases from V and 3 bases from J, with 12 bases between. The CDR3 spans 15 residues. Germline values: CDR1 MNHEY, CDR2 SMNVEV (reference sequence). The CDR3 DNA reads TGTGCCAGCAGTTTGGCCCAGGGTTTCAATCAGCCCCAGCATTTT. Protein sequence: CASSLAQGFNQPQHF.

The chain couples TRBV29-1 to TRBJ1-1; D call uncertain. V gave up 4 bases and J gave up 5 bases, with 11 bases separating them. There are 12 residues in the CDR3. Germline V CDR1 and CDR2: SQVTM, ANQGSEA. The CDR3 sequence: CSVVAVGTEAFF. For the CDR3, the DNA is TGCAGCGTTGTAGCGGTGGGGACTGAAGCTTTCTTT. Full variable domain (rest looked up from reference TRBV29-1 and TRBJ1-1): SAVISQKPSRDICQRGTSLTIQCQVDSQVTMMFWYRQQPGQSLTLIATANQGSEATYESGFVIDKFPISRPNLTFSTLTVSNMSPEDSSIYLCSVVAVGTEAFFGQGTRLTVV.

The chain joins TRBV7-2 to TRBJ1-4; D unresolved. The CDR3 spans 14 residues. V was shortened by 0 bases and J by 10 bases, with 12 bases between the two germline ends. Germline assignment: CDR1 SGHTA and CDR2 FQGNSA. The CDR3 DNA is TGTGCCAGCAGCTTAGCTTTCACAGCTGGAAAACTGTTTTTT. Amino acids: CASSLAFTAGKLFF.

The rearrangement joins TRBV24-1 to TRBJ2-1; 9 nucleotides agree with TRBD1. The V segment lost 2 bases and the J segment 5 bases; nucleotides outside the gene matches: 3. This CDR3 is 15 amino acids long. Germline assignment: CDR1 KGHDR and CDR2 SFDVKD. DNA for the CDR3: TGTGCCACCAGTGATTCAGGGACAGGGAACAATGAGCAGTTCTTC. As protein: CATSDSGTGNNEQFF.

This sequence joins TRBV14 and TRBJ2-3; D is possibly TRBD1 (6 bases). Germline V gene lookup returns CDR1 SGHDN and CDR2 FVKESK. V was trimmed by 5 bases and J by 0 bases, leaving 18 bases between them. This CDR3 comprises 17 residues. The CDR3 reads CASSSLIRDTSTDTQYF. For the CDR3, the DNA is TGTGCCAGCAGCTCCTTGATCCGGGACACTAGCACAGATACGCAGTATTTT.

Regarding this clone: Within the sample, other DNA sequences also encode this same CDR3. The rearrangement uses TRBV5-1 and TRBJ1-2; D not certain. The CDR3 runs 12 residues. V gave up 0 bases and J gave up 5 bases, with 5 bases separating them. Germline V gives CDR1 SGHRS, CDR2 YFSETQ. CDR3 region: CASSLAGYGYTF. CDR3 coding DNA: TGCGCCAGCAGCTTGGCCGGGTATGGCTACACCTTC.

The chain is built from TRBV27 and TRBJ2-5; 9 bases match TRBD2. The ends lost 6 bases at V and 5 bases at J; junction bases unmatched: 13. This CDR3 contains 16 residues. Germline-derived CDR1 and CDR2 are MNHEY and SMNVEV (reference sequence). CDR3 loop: CASSLRMRGGWETQYF. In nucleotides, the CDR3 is TGTGCCAGCAGCCTTAGGATGCGGGGGGGATGGGAGACCCAGTACTTC.

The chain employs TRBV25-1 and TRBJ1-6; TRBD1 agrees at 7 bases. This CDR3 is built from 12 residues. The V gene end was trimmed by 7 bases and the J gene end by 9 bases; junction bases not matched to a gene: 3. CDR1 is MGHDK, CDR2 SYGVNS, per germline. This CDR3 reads CASNNRGSPLHF. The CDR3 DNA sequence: TGTGCCAGCAATAACAGGGGTTCACCCCTCCACTTT.

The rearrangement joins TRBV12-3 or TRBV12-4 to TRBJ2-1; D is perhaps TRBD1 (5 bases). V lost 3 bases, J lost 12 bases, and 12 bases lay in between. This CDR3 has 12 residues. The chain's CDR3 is CASSFTRDGQFF. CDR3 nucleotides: TGTGCCAGCAGTTTTACCAGGGATGGGCAGTTCTTC.

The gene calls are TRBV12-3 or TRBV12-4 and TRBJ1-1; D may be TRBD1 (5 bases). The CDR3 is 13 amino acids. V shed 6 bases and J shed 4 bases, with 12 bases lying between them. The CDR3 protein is CASSPTGATEAFF. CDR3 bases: TGTGCCAGCAGCCCCACAGGTGCCACTGAAGCTTTCTTT.

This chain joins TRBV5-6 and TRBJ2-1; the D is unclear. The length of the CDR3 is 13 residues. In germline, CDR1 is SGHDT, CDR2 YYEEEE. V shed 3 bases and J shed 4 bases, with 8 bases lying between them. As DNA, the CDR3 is TGTGCCAGCAGCTCCGACTTTTACAATGAGCAGTTCTTC. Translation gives CASSSDFYNEQFF.

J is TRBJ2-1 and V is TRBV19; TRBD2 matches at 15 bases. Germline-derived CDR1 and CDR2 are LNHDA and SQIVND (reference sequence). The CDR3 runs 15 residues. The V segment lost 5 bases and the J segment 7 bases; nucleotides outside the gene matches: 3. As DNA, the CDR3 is TGTGCCAGTAGTGGGACTAGCGGGGGGATAAATGAGCAGTTCTTC. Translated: CASSGTSGGINEQFF.

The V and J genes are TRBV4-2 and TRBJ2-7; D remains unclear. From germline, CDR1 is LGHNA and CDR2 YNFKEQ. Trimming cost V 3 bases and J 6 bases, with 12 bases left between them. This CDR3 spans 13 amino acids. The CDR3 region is CASSQEMPGEQYF. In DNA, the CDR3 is TGTGCCAGCAGCCAGGAGATGCCGGGCGAGCAGTACTTC.

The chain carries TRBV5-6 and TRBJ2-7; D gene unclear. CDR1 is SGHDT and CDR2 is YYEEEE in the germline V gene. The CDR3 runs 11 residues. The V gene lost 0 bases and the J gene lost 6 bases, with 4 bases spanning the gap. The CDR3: CASSLGGEQYF. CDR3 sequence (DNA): TGTGCCAGCAGCTTGGGAGGCGAGCAGTACTTC.

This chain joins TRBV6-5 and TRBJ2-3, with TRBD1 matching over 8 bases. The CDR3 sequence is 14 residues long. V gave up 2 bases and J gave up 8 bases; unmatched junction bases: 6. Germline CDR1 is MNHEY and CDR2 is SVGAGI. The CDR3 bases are TGTGCCAGCAGTTACCAACAGGGGGGTAGTACGCAGTATTTT. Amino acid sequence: CASSYQQGGSTQYF.

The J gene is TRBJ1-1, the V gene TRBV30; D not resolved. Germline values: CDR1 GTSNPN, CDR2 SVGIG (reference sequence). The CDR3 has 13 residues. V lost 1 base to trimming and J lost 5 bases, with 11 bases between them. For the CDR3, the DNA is TGTGCCTGGAGTGGTCAGAGAGGTACTGAAGCTTTCTTT. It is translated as CAWSGQRGTEAFF. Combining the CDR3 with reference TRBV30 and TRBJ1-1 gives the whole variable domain SQTIHQWPATLVQPVGSPLSLECTVEGTSNPNLYWYRQAAGRGLQLLFYSVGIGQISSEVPQNLSASRPQDRQFILSSKKLLLSDSGFYLCAWSGQRGTEAFFGQGTRLTVV.

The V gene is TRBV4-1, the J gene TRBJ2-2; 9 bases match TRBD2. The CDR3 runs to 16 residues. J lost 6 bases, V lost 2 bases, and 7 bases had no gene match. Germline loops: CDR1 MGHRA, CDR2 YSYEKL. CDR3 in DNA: TGCGCCAGCAGCCAATCTCAGCGGGGGGATTCCGGGGAGCTGTTTTTT. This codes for CASSQSQRGDSGELFF.

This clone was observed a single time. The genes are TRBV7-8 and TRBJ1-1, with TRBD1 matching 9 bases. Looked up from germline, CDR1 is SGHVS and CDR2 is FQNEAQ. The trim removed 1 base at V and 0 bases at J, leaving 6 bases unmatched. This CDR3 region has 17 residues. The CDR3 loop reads CASSLEGQGSLNTEAFF. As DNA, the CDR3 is TGTGCCAGCAGCTTAGAGGGACAGGGAAGCCTGAACACTGAAGCTTTCTTT.

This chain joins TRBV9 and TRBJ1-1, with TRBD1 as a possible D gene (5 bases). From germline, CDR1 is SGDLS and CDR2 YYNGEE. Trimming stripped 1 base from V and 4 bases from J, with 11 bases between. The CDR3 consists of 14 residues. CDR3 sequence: CASSVKGPGTEAFF. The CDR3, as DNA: TGTGCCAGCAGCGTAAAGGGGCCAGGCACTGAAGCTTTCTTT.

The CDR3, as DNA: TGTGCCTGGAGTGGGGGGGGAGGCTACACCTTC. This translates into CAWSGGGGYTF. The chain links TRBV30 to TRBJ1-2; weak D call: TRBD1 (5 bases). Trimming left V 1 base short and J 8 bases short, with 8 bases between. In germline, CDR1 is GTSNPN, CDR2 SVGIG (reference sequence). CDR3 length: 11 residues.